The T cell receptor (beta chain) under discussion was sequenced for a study of cytomegalovirus exposure and HLA in healthy donors. Study-level points and caveats: Prior analysis indicated that the majority of TCR beta V segments exhibited productivity approximately 90% or approximately 30% of the time.

Unmatched junction bases numbered 4, after V lost 2 bases and J lost 2 bases. Germline lookup yields CDR1 SGHNT and CDR2 YYREEE (reference sequence). CDR3 length equals 15 residues. This PCR relied on a set of 60 Vbeta primers and 13 Jbeta primers. Measured with immunoSEQ multiplex PCR; TCRdb has only the in-frame clones, and not every one. The sample includes around 75,000 clones, approximately 80% seen only once; the top ten take roughly 3.5%. About this clone: What it binds is not known.

The sequence derives from a man aged 35-49 years in good health and CMV-seronegative. The rearrangement links TRBV5-4 to TRBJ1-2; 9 nucleotides match TRBD1. The specimen sequenced was PBMCs. The CDR3 loop is CASSFPGTGNYGYTF. The CDR3 region has the DNA TGTGCCAGCAGCTTTCCCGGGACAGGGAACTATGGCTACACCTTC.